The 9 T cell receptor beta chains in this list originate from one sample, sequenced in a study of cytomegalovirus exposure and HLA in healthy donors. PCR involved 60 Vbeta and 13 Jbeta primers. The data were produced by immunoSEQ multiplex PCR, yet TCRdb's version contains in-frame clones alone and is incomplete. This table lists roughly 76,000 clones. Source material: PBMCs. The receptors stem from a female donor in good health and CMV-seropositive.

CDR3 DNA sequence: TGTGCCTGGAGAGCCACCGGGGAGCTGTTTTTT. Amino acids: CAWRATGELFF. The chain couples TRBV30 to TRBJ2-2; D is unclear. V was pared by 3 bases and J by 4 bases, with 3 bases between. The CDR3 covers 11 residues. Germline lookup yields CDR1 GTSNPN and CDR2 SVGIG (reference sequence). Looking up the rest from reference TRBV30 and TRBJ2-2 gives the full variable domain: SQTIHQWPATLVQPVGSPLSLECTVEGTSNPNLYWYRQAAGRGLQLLFYSVGIGQISSEVPQNLSASRPQDRQFILSSKKLLLSDSGFYLCAWRATGELFFGEGSRLTVL.

The chain has TRBV27 and TRBJ2-1; tentatively, D is TRBD2 (5 bases). Trimming removed 0 bases at V and 10 bases at J, with 7 bases between. The CDR3 covers 12 residues. Germline V gives CDR1 MNHEY, CDR2 SMNVEV (reference sequence). CDR3 protein: CASSLSGREQFF. The DNA of the CDR3 is TGTGCCAGCAGTTTATCGGGGAGAGAGCAGTTCTTC.

This chain connects TRBV7-2 to TRBJ2-7, with 7 bases matching TRBD1. Germline V gene data show CDR1 as SGHTA and CDR2 as FQGNSA. Trimming at V came to 3 bases and at J to 4 bases, leaving 9 bases not matched to a gene. CDR3 length: 15 residues. In DNA form, the CDR3 reads TGTGCCAGCAGCTTCGGGCCCGGGACAGCATACGAGCAGTACTTC. Protein product: CASSFGPGTAYEQYF.

V gene TRBV5-4 combines with J gene TRBJ1-2; D is perhaps TRBD1 (5 bases). The germline V and J ends were trimmed by 1 base and 0 bases, with 10 bases remaining between them. This CDR3 has 15 amino acids. Germline lookup yields CDR1 SGHNT and CDR2 YYREEE (reference sequence). In DNA form, the CDR3 reads TGTGCCAGCAGCTTGTACAGGAGTTCTAACTATGGCTACACCTTC. As protein: CASSLYRSSNYGYTF.

On this clone itself: The junction departs from the called germline gene at one end, perhaps through a read error. The chain recombines TRBV30 with TRBJ1-5; the D is unclear. Looked up from germline, CDR1 is GTSNPN and CDR2 is SVGIG (reference sequence). This CDR3 is built from 15 residues. The CDR3 reads CAGSPESSFNQPQHF. CDR3 nucleotides: TGTGCCGGGAGTCCCGAAAGTAGCTTCAATCAGCCCCAGCATTTT.

V gene TRBV28 combines with J gene TRBJ2-7; 10 nucleotides line up with TRBD1. The CDR3 contains 15 residues. V lost 6 bases to trimming and J lost 2 bases; unmatched junction nucleotides: 7. Germline V gene lookup returns CDR1 MDHEN and CDR2 SYDVKM. The CDR3 DNA is TGTGCCAGCAGCGTCGGGACAGGGGCCCCCTACGAGCAGTACTTC. Translated, it gives CASSVGTGAPYEQYF. The full variable domain, its missing parts supplied by reference TRBV28 and TRBJ2-7, is DVKVTQSSRYLVKRTGEKVFLECVQDMDHENMFWYRQDPGLGLRLIYFSYDVKMKEKGDIPEGYSVSREKKERFSLILESASTNQTSMYLCASSVGTGAPYEQYFGPGTRLTVT.

This rearrangement joins TRBV15 to TRBJ2-7; 7 bases line up with TRBD1. J lost 2 bases, V lost 5 bases, and 6 bases had no gene match. This CDR3 is 14 amino acids long. The germline CDR1 and CDR2 sequences are LNHNV and YYDKDF (reference sequence). CDR3 residues: CATSPRDSAYEQYF. The CDR3 bases are TGTGCCACCAGCCCCCGGGACAGCGCCTACGAGCAGTACTTC.

The chain links TRBV20-1 to TRBJ1-6, with D hard to call. CDR1 and CDR2 (germline): DFQATT, SNEGSKA (reference sequence). CDR3 length equals 11 residues. V shed 3 bases and J shed 5 bases, with 2 bases lying between them. In DNA form, the CDR3 reads TGCAGTGCTAGCAATAATTCACCCCTCCACTTT. It is translated as CSASNNSPLHF.

V usage is TRBV28 and J usage is TRBJ2-2; TRBD2 matches at 11 bases. The CDR3 totals 21 residues. Looked up from germline, CDR1 is MDHEN and CDR2 is SYDVKM. After removal of 5 bases from V and 1 base from J, the junction contained 18 bases not matched to a gene. DNA of the CDR3: TGTGCCAGCAGTCCCTGGTCTGGACTAGCGGGCCAACTGGGGAACACCGGGGAGCTGTTTTTT. Translated, it gives CASSPWSGLAGQLGNTGELFF.